The next 24 T cell receptor beta chains were all read from a single sample in a study of CXCR3-negative and CXCR3-positive naive CD8 T cells. Libraries of TRB cDNA were made by 5' RACE and carried UMIs. Reprocessing the 5' RACE reads, TCRdb reports a single entry for every CDR3 protein and omits DNA. Here the sample table reports over 100,000 distinct CDR3 sequences. The sample comprised naive CXCR3- CD8+ T cells from blood. Subset reported: CD45RO-CCR7+CD27+CD95- naive CD8+ T cells lacking CXCR3 (TNR3-). The receptors derive from a human donor in good health. Some clones in this sample may be carry-over from other donors' samples.

The genes are TRBV15 and TRBJ2-2. The CDR3 runs 13 residues. CDR1 LNHNV and CDR2 YYDKDF come from the germline V gene (reference sequence). The CDR3 loop is CATSRAGPGELFF.

The chain employs TRBV2 and TRBJ2-7; TCRdb outputs TRBD1, but without DNA this stays unchecked. The CDR3 runs to 15 residues. CDR1 and CDR2 from the germline V gene are SNHLY and FYNNEI. Here the CDR3 reads CASSDEGQGFWEQYF.

The rearrangement joins TRBV28 to TRBJ1-5; there is no DNA to check the TCRdb D call of TRBD1. The CDR3 is made up of 14 amino acids. The germline CDR1 and CDR2 sequences are MDHEN and SYDVKM. The CDR3 spells CASSLLQGRQPQHF. The variable domain in full, completed from reference TRBV28 and TRBJ1-5, reads DVKVTQSSRYLVKRTGEKVFLECVQDMDHENMFWYRQDPGLGLRLIYFSYDVKMKEKGDIPEGYSVSREKKERFSLILESASTNQTSMYLCASSLLQGRQPQHFGDGTRLSIL.

This chain connects TRBV4-3 to TRBJ2-1; TCRdb returns TRBD1, unconfirmable since there is no DNA. The germline V gene has CDR1 LGHNA and CDR2 YSLEER. This CDR3 spans 17 amino acids. The CDR3 sequence is CASSQGVGGGAYNEQFF.

The chain employs TRBV29-1 and TRBJ2-7. From germline, CDR1 is SQVTM and CDR2 ANQGSEA. The CDR3 is made up of 14 amino acids. The CDR3 loop reads CSVEFASEPYEQYF.

The rearrangement uses TRBV24-1 and TRBJ2-1; the TCRdb call, TRBD1, lacks DNA for checking. The CDR3 contains 12 residues. Germline lookup yields CDR1 KGHDR and CDR2 SFDVKD. The CDR3 loop reads CATSLGAGEQFF.

The chain employs TRBV5-1 and TRBJ2-7; TCRdb designates TRBD1, a call that cannot be tested without DNA. This CDR3 has 15 residues. Germline CDR1 is SGHRS and CDR2 is YFSETQ. CDR3 loop: CASSWGTGVPYEQYF.

The chain employs TRBV29-1 and TRBJ2-5; the TRBD2 assignment by TCRdb is unverifiable without DNA. CDR1 is SQVTM and CDR2 is ANQGSEA in the germline V gene. The CDR3 runs to 16 residues. The chain's CDR3 is CSVEVPRTGGEETQYF.

The chain has TRBV20-1 and TRBJ2-1. Germline V gene lookup returns CDR1 DFQATT and CDR2 SNEGSKA (reference sequence). CDR3 size: 14 residues. CDR3 sequence reads: CSALGESSYNEQFF.

V is TRBV4-3 and J is TRBJ2-7. Germline V gene sequence: CDR1 LGHNA, CDR2 YSLEER. CDR3 length equals 16 residues. CDR3 protein: CASSQEYARRSYEQYF.

The chain is built from TRBV7-8 and TRBJ2-6; TCRdb's assignment of TRBD1 cannot be checked, as there is no DNA. From germline, CDR1 is SGHVS and CDR2 FQNEAQ. The CDR3 is 16 amino acids. CDR3 protein: CASSLGFREGANVLTF.

This chain joins TRBV7-9 and TRBJ2-7. In germline, CDR1 is SEHNR, CDR2 FQNEAQ (reference sequence). This CDR3 spans 13 amino acids. CDR3 region: CASSLDGPYEQYF.

The rearrangement joins TRBV7-2 to TRBJ1-6; the D call from TCRdb, TRBD1, cannot be confirmed without DNA. CDR1 is SGHTA, CDR2 FQGNSA, per germline. The CDR3 length is 16 residues. The CDR3 loop reads CASSLVGGTYNSPLHF.

This chain connects TRBV9 to TRBJ2-1; TCRdb outputs TRBD2, but without DNA this stays unchecked. The CDR3 extends over 16 amino acids. From germline, CDR1 is SGDLS and CDR2 YYNGEE. CDR3 sequence: CASSVGGSLSYNEQFF.

The CDR3 spells CSVEDPLAGELFF. The chain combines TRBV29-1 with TRBJ2-2; TCRdb picks TRBD1, but there is no DNA to check that call. Germline CDR1 reads SQVTM; CDR2 reads ANQGSEA. The CDR3 has 13 residues.

J is TRBJ2-1 and V is TRBV19; TCRdb gives TRBD1 as the D gene, but with no DNA this cannot be confirmed. The CDR3 covers 16 residues. Germline V CDR1 and CDR2: LNHDA, SQIVND (reference sequence). CDR3: CASTKWIGDRGKGQFF.

V usage is TRBV7-9 and J usage is TRBJ1-2. The CDR3 length is 14 residues. CDR1 and CDR2 (germline): SEHNR, FQNEAQ (reference sequence). CDR3 amino acids: CASSLAGQRRGYTF.

This chain joins TRBV5-1 and TRBJ2-2; TCRdb names TRBD1, which stays unverified in the absence of DNA. CDR3 size: 15 residues. The germline CDR1 and CDR2 sequences are SGHRS and YFSETQ. The CDR3 loop is CASSLLQGNTGELFF.

This chain uses TRBV12-3 or TRBV12-4 with TRBJ2-7. The CDR3 is 14 amino acids. The CDR3 protein is CASSSPANSYEQYF.

The chain uses TRBV29-1 and TRBJ2-1; TCRdb's D call, TRBD2, is unchecked because there is no DNA. Per the germline V gene, CDR1 is SQVTM and CDR2 is ANQGSEA. CDR3 length: 16 amino acids. CDR3 amino acids: CSGRNAGGLRNNEQFF.

The rearrangement joins TRBV29-1 to TRBJ2-7; the TCRdb call, TRBD1, lacks DNA for checking. CDR1 and CDR2 from the germline V gene are SQVTM and ANQGSEA. The CDR3 loop spans 13 amino acids. The CDR3: CSANEGGAAEQYF.

The chain recombines TRBV6-2 or TRBV6-3 with TRBJ2-1; the D call from TCRdb, TRBD2, cannot be confirmed without DNA. Germline-derived CDR1 and CDR2 are MNHEY and SVGEGT. CDR3 length: 16 amino acids. The CDR3: CASHSLLAGPYNEQFF.

The J gene is TRBJ1-2, the V gene TRBV10-2; with no DNA, the TCRdb D assignment of TRBD1 cannot be verified. Germline V CDR1 and CDR2: WSHSY, SAAADI. This CDR3 is built from 13 residues. This CDR3 reads CASSPDRGSGYTF.

The chain has TRBV3-1 and TRBJ2-2. The length of the CDR3 is 15 residues. Germline V gives CDR1 LGHDT, CDR2 YNNKEL (reference sequence). CDR3 amino acids: CASSQGTGYTGELFF.